This entry features one T cell receptor beta chain sequence. This entry comes from a study of blood T cell repertoires in COVID-19. The data were produced by immunoSEQ multiplex PCR, yet TCRdb's version contains in-frame clones alone and is incomplete. The profile covers more than 250,000 clones, with around 86% appearing a single time and 2% to 2.5% taken by the ten largest. The germline V gene has CDR1 MNHEY and CDR2 SVGAGI. V lost 6 bases, J lost 4 bases, and 4 bases stayed unmatched. The CDR3 runs 15 residues. Input material: peripheral blood. The source is a woman in her twenties or thirties who had recovered from COVID-19. This chain links TRBV6-5 with TRBJ2-1; 12 nucleotides line up with TRBD2. The chain's CDR3 is CASSRGLAGYNEQFF. Here the CDR3 DNA reads TGTGCCAGCAGCCGAGGACTAGCGGGGTACAATGAGCAGTTCTTC.